This TCR beta chain was observed in a study of spatial heterogeneity in lung cancer. Across the study: The follow-up PBMC samples were sequenced whenever they were available. The median time to follow-up was around two years after resection. Every unique TCR and UMI combination, on average, appeared more than ten times in raw reads. Regarding the study as a whole: There were more appearances of ubiquitous expanded tumor TCRs in blood at resection than at follow-up.

Germline V lookup: CDR1 MGHRA, CDR2 YSYEKL. This CDR3 has 18 residues. V lost 3 bases and J lost 4; bases outside the gene matches: 11. MiXCR, applied by TCRdb to the 5' RACE reads, yields one record per CDR3 protein. The repertoire consists of 42,000 or so distinct CDR3 sequences, with 10% occurring once and the leading ten covering under 20%. A remark on this clonotype: Its antigen remains unidentified.

Regarding time point: blood at routine non-recurrence follow-up after resection. Without sorting, whole RNA was sequenced from tumor, nontumor lung or frozen PBMC. The source was PBMCs, collected at follow-up. The sequence was obtained from a female donor with early-stage non-small cell lung cancer. The V gene is TRBV4-1, the J gene TRBJ2-2; TRBD1 aligns across 10 bases. Here the CDR3 reads CASSQEADRGQITGELFF. CDR3 nucleotides: TGCGCCAGCAGCCAGGAGGCCGACAGGGGGCAGATCACCGGGGAGCTGTTTTTT.